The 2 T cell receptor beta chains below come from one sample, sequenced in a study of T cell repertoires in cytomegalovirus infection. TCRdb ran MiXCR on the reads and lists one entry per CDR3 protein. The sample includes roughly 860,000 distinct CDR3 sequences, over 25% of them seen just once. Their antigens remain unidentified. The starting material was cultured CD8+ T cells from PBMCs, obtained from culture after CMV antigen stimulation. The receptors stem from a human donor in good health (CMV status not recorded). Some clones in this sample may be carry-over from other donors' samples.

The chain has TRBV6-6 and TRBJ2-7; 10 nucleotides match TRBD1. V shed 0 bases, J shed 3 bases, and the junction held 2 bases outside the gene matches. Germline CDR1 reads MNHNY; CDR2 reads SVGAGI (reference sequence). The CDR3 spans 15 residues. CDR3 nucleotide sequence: TGTGCCAGCAGTTACTCTGGGGACAGGGGCTACGAGCAGTACGTC. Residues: CASSYSGDRGYEQYV.

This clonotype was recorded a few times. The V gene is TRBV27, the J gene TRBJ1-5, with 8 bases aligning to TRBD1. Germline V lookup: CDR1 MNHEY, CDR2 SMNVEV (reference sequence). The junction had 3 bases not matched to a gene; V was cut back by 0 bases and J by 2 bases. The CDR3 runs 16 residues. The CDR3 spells CASSLSRTGRNQPQHF. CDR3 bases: TGTGCCAGCAGTTTATCCCGGACAGGGCGCAATCAGCCCCAGCATTTT.